The present T cell receptor (beta chain) was sequenced within a study of blood T cell repertoires in COVID-19. Looking at the study overall: Sites in the United States, Italy and Spain provided acute and convalescent COVID-19 samples.

Germline lookup yields CDR1 SGHTA and CDR2 FQGNSA. The CDR3 consists of 15 residues. Between the trimmed V and J ends, which lost 4 bases and 3 bases, there was a span of 16 bases. Original methodology: Amplification of reference gene primers provided the estimated nucleated cell counts. Profiling relied on immunoSEQ multiplex PCR, and the TCRdb table lists in-frame clones only, not all of them. V and J calls and clone size are as listed in that table; D and trimming were resolved from the DNA. The sample has roughly 180,000 clones; 86% are singletons. Recruitment covered under 25 US areas and drew participants whose ages spanned about 18 to 90 years. Donors in Cohort 3 who had recovered were those with two negative PCRs, healthcare professional clearance, or resolution of their symptoms.

The chain joins TRBV7-2 to TRBJ2-7; TRBD2 might be the D (5 bases). This TCR was recovered from a woman aged 30 to 39 who had recovered from COVID-19. Sequencing was performed on PBMCs or T cells enriched from blood (not recorded which). The CDR3 reads CASSSDSILLYEQYF. CDR3 nucleotide sequence: TGTGCCAGCAGCTCGGACTCAATCCTCCTCTACGAGCAGTACTTC.